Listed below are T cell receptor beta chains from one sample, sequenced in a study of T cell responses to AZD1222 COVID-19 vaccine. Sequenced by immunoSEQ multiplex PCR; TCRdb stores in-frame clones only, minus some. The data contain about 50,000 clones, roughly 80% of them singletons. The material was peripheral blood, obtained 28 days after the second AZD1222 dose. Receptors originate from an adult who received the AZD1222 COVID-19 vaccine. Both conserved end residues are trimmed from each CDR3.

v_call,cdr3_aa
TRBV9,ASSSGTSGGIGTGELF
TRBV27,ASSLYGSGKQY
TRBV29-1,SGAWPGNTEAF
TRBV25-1,ASRGVGYEQY
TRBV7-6,ASSFGGGIQETQY
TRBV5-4,ASSLGQGLGYGYT
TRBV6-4,ASSDRRGFGYT
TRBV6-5,ALSEGGSPLH
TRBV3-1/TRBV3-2,ASGSDSYNSPLH
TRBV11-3,ASSLGTSGFNEQF
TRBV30,AWSITGQGPGANVLT
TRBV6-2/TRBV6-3,ASSKTSAYNEQF
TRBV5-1,ASSLGASGKRGETQY
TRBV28,ASSSLGQGARTLLYEQY
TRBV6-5,ASTLGQVRF
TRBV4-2,ASSQPTDSGNTIY
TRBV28,ASRGGLADMETQY
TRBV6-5,ASRDRGQTNEKLF
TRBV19,ASSIDAGQLNTEAF
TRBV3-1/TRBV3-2,ASSQGPTSQPQH
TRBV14,ASSQDYRSNEQF
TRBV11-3,ASSLPGQGAFGYT
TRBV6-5,ASTSDYHHEQY
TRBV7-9,ASSLRGQGNNEQF
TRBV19,ASSVGSGRDSGANVLT